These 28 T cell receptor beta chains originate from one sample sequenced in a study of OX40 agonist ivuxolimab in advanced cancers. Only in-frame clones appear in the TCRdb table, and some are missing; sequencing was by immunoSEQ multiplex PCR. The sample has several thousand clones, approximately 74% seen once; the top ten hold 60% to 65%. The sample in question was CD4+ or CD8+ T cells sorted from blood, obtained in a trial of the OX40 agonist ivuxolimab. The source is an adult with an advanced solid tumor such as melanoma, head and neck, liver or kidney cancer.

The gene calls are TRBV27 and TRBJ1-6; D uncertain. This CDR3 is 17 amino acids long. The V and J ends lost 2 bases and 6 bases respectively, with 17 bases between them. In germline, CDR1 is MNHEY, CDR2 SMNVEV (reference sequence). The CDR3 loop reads CASSLRLPEMPNSPLHF. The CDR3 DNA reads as TGTGCCAGCAGTTTACGCCTTCCCGAAATGCCTAATTCACCCCTCCACTTT.

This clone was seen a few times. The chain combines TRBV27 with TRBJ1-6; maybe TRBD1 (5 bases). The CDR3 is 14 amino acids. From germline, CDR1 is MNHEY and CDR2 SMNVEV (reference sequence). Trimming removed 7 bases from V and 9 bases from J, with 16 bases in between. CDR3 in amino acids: CASTMGTGSSPLHF. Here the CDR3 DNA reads TGTGCCAGCACCATGGGGACGGGCAGTTCACCCCTCCACTTT.

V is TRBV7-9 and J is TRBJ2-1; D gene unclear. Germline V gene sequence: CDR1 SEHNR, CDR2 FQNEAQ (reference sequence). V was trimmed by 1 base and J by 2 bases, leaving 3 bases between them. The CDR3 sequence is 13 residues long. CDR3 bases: TGTGCCAGCAGCTTAGGACCCTACAATGAGCAGTTCTTC. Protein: CASSLGPYNEQFF.

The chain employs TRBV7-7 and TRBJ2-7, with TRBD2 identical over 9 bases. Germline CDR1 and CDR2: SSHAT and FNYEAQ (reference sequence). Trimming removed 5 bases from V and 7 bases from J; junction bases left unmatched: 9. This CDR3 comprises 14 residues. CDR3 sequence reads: CASSAGTSLWEQYF. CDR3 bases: TGTGCCAGCAGCGCCGGGACTAGCCTTTGGGAGCAGTACTTC.

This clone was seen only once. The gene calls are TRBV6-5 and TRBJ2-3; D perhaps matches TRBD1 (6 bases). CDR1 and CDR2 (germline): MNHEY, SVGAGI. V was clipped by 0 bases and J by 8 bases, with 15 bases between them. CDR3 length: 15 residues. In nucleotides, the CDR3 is TGTGCCAGCAGTTACTCTTTCAGGGAAGGGGGTACGCAGTATTTT. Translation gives CASSYSFREGGTQYF.

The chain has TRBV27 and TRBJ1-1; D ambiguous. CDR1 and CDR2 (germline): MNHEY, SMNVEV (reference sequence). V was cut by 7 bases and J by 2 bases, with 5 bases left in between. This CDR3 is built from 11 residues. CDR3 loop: CASKGNTEAFF. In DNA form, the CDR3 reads TGTGCCAGCAAAGGCAACACTGAAGCTTTCTTT.

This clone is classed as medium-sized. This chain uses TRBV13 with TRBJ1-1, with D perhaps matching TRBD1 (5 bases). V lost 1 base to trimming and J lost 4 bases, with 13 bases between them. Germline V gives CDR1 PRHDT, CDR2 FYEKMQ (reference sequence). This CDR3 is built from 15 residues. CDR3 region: CASSLVPLGATEAFF. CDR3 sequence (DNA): TGTGCCAGCAGCTTAGTCCCTCTAGGGGCCACTGAAGCTTTCTTT.

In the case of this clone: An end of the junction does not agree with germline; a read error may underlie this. The CDR3 region is CASSFGRLIVF. The CDR3 DNA follows: TGCGCCAGCAGCTTCGGGCGGCTTATCGTCTTC. This chain uses TRBV5-1 with TRBJ1-2; D remains ambiguous. Germline V gene data show CDR1 as SGHRS and CDR2 as YFSETQ. The CDR3 totals 11 residues.

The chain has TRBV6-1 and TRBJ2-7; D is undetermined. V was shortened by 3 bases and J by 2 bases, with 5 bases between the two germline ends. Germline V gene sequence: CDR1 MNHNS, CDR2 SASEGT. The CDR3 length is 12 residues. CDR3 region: CASSDNAYEQYF. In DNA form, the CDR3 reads TGTGCCAGCAGTGATAATGCCTACGAGCAGTACTTC.

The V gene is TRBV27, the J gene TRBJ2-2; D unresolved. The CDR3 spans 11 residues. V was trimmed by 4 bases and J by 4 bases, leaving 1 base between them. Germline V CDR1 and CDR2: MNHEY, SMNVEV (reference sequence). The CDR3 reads CASSSTGELFF. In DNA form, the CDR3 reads TGTGCCAGCAGTTCCACCGGGGAGCTGTTTTTT.

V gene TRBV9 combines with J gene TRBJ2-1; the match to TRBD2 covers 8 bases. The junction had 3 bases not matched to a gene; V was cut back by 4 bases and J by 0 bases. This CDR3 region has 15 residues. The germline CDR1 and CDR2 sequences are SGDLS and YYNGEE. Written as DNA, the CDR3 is TGTGCCAGCAGCCCTAGCGGGCTCTCCTACAATGAGCAGTTCTTC. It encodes CASSPSGLSYNEQFF.

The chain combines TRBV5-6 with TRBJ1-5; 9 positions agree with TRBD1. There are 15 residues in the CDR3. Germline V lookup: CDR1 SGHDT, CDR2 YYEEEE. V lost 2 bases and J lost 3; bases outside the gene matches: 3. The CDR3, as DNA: TGTGCCAGCAGCTTTACAGGGGGCTACAATCAGCCCCAGCATTTT. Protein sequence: CASSFTGGYNQPQHF.

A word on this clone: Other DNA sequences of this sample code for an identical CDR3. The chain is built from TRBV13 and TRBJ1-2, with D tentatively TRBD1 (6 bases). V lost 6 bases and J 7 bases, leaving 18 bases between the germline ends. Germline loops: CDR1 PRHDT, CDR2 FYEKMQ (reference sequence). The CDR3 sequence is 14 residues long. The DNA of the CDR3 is TGTGCCAGCAGACTAGGCACGGACAGACGTGGCTACACCTTC. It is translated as CASRLGTDRRGYTF. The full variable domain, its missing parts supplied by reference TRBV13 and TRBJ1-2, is AAGVIQSPRHLIKEKRETATLKCYPIPRHDTVYWYQQGPGQDPQFLISFYEKMQSDKGSIPDRFSAQQFSDYHSELNMSSLELGDSALYFCASRLGTDRRGYTFGSGTRLTVV.

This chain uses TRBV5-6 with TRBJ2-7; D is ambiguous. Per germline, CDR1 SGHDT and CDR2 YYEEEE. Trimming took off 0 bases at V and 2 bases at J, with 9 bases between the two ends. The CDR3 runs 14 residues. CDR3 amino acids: CASSLGTETYEQYF. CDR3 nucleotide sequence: TGTGCCAGCAGCTTGGGCACAGAGACCTACGAGCAGTACTTC.

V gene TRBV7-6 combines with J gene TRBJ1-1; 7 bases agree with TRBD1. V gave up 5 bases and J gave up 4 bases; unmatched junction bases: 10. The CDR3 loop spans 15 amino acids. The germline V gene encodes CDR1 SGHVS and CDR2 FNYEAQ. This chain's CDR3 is CASSQYTGDGTEAFF. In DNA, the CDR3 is TGTGCCAGCAGCCAGTATACAGGGGATGGCACTGAAGCTTTCTTT. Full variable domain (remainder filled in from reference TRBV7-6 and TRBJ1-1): GAGVSQSPRYKVTKRGQDVALRCDPISGHVSLYWYRQALGQGPEFLTYFNYEAQQDKSGLPNDRFSAERPEGSISTLTIQRTEQRDSAMYRCASSQYTGDGTEAFFGQGTRLTVV.

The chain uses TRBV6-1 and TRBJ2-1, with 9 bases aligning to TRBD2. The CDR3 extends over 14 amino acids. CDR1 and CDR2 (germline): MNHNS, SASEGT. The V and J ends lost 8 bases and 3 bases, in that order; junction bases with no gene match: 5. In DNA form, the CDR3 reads TGTGCCAGCCGGAGGACTAGCGACTACAATGAGCAGTTCTTC. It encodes CASRRTSDYNEQFF.

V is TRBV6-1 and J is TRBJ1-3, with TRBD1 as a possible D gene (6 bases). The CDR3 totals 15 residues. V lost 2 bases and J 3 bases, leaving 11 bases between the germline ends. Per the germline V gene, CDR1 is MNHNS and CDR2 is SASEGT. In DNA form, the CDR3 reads TGTGCCAGCAGTGAAAGCAGGGGAGGTGGAAACACCATATATTTT. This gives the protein CASSESRGGGNTIYF.

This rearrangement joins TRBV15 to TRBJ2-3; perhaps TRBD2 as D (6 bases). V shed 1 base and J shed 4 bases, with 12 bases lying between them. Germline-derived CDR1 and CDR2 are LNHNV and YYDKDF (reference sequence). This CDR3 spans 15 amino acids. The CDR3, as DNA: TGTGCCACCAGCAGAGTTTGGAGGGCCGCAGATACGCAGTATTTT. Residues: CATSRVWRAADTQYF.

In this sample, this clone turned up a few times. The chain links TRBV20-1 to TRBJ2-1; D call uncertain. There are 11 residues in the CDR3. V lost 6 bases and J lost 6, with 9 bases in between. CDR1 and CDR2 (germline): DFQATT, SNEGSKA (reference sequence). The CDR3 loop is CSASVGNEQFF. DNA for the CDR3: TGCAGTGCCTCGGTCGGCAATGAGCAGTTCTTC.

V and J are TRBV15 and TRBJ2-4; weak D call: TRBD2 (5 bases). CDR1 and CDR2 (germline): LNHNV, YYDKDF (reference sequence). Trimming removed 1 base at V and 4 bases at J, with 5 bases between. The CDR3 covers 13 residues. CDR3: CATSRGGKNIQYF. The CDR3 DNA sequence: TGTGCCACCAGCAGAGGAGGGAAAAACATTCAGTACTTC.

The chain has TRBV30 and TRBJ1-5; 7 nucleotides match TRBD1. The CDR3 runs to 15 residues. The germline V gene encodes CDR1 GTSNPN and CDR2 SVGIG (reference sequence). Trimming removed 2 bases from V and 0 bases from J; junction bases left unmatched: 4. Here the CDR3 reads CAWSPGGYSNQPQHF. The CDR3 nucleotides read TGTGCCTGGAGTCCAGGGGGGTATAGCAATCAGCCCCAGCATTTT.

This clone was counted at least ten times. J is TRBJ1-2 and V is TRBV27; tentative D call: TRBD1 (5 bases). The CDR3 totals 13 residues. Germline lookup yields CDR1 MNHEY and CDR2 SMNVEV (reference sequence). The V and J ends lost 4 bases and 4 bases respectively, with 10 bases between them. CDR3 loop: CASSYAGTYGYTF. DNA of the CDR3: TGTGCCAGCAGTTATGCAGGGACCTATGGCTACACCTTC.

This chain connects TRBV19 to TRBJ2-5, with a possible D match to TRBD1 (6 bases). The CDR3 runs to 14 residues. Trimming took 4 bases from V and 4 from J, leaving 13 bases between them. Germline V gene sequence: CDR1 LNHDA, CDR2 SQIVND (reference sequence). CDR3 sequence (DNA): TGTGCCAGTAGTACCAAGACAGGAGGAGAGACCCAGTACTTC. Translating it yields CASSTKTGGETQYF.

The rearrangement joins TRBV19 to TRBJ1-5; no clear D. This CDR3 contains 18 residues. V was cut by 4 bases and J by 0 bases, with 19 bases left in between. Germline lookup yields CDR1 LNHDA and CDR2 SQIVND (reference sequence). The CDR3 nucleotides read TGTGCCAGTAGTACCCTCGACCTTAGGCGGTATAGCAATCAGCCCCAGCATTTT. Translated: CASSTLDLRRYSNQPQHF.

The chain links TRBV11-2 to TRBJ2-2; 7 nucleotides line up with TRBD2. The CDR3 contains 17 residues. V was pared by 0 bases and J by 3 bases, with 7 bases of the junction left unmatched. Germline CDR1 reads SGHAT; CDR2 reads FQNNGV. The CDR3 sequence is CASSLDGLVRHTGELFF. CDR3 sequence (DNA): TGTGCCAGCAGCTTAGATGGACTAGTAAGGCACACCGGGGAGCTGTTTTTT.

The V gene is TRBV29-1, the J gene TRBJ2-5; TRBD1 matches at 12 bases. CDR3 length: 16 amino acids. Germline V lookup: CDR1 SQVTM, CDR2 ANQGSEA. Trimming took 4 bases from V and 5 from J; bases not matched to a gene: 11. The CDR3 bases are TGCAGCGTTGTTCTGGGGGACAGGGGGCCGTGGGAGACCCAGTACTTC. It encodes CSVVLGDRGPWETQYF. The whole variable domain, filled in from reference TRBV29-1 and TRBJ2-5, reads SAVISQKPSRDICQRGTSLTIQCQVDSQVTMMFWYRQQPGQSLTLIATANQGSEATYESGFVIDKFPISRPNLTFSTLTVSNMSPEDSSIYLCSVVLGDRGPWETQYFGPGTRLLVL.

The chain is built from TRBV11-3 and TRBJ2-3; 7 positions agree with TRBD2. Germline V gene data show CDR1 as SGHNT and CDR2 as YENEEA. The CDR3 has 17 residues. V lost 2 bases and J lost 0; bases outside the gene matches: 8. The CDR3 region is CASSLSPGRESTDTQYF. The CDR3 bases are TGTGCCAGCAGCTTAAGCCCCGGGCGGGAGAGCACAGATACGCAGTATTTT.

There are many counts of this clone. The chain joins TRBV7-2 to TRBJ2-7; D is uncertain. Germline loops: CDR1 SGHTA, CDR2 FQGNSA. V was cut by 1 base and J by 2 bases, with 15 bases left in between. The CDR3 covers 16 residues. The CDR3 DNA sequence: TGTGCCAGCAGCTTAGAGCAGTCTCTGCTAACCTACGAGCAGTACTTC. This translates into CASSLEQSLLTYEQYF.